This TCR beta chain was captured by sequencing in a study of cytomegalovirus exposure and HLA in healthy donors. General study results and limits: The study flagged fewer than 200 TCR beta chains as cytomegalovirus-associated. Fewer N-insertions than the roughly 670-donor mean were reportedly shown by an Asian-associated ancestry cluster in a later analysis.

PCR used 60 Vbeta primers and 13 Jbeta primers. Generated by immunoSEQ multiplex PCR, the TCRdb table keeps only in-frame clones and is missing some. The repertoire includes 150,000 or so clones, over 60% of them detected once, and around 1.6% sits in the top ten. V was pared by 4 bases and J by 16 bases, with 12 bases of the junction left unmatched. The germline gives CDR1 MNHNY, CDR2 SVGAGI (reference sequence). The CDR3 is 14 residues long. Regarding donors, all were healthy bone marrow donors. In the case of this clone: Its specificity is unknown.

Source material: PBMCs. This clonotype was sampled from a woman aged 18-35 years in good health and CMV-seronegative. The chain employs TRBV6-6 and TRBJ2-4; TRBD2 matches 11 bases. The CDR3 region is CASSSLASSGGIYF. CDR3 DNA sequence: TGTGCCAGCAGTTCCCTCGCCTCTAGCGGGGGGATTTACTTC.